This entry describes one T cell receptor (beta chain). This sample was included in a study of CXCR3-negative and CXCR3-positive naive CD8 T cells. In preparing the TRB cDNA libraries, 5' RACE with UMI labels was used. TCRdb reprocessed the 5' RACE reads, keeping one entry per CDR3 protein, no DNA. The sample table includes some 38,000 distinct CDR3 sequences. Germline CDR1 and CDR2: SQVTM and ANQGSEA. This CDR3 comprises 14 residues. Triplicates of 300,000 cells were sorted from each CD8+ T cell subset. The chain uses TRBV29-1 and TRBJ1-2; TCRdb returns TRBD1, unconfirmable since there is no DNA. This receptor was obtained from a human donor in good health. Some clones in this sample may be carry-over from other donors' samples. Sequences were obtained from memory CD8+ T cells from blood. The CDR3 here is CSVVSTGANYGYTF.